The rows below give T cell receptor beta chains drawn from one sample of a study of OX40 agonist ivuxolimab in advanced cancers. Only in-frame clones appear in the TCRdb table, and some are missing; sequencing was by immunoSEQ multiplex PCR. The profile shows about 79,000 clones, around 86% of them singletons. This specimen was CD4+ or CD8+ T cells sorted from blood, taken in a trial of the OX40 agonist ivuxolimab. The origin of the receptors is an adult with an advanced solid tumor such as melanoma, head and neck, liver or kidney cancer. The CDR3 runs from the conserved cysteine through the conserved F or W.

J gene	CDR3 length	V gene	CDR3 protein
TRBJ2-2	14	TRBV7-3	CASSLHRNTGELFF
TRBJ1-4	14	TRBV5-1	CASSETGTNEKLFF
TRBJ2-3	16	TRBV27	CASSLQAGMNTDTQYF
TRBJ2-7	15	TRBV27	CASSPGLSRTYEQYF
TRBJ1-3	17	TRBV5-8	CASSLVPGQVAGNTIYF
TRBJ2-3	14	TRBV10-2	CASSSSHSTDTQYF
TRBJ2-5	17	TRBV14	CASSLGGTSGSRETQYF
TRBJ2-1	18	TRBV4-1	CASSQLVLAGELRNEQFF
TRBJ2-1	13	TRBV6-5	CARRGFSYNEQFF
TRBJ1-2	14	TRBV7-9	CASSPGLNNYGYTF
TRBJ1-2	17	TRBV18	CASSPPGQGLSNYGYTF
TRBJ1-5	13	TRBV10-3	CAIRDRDGQPQHF
TRBJ2-5	15	TRBV7-9	CASSSIQGGSETQYF
TRBJ2-3	16	TRBV7-2	CASNLWGQVHTDTQYF
TRBJ1-2	14	TRBV6-5	CASNRDSLLYGYTF
TRBJ2-2	18	TRBV9	CASSNDRGHIANTGELFF
TRBJ2-7	13	TRBV7-3	CASSFGQAYEQYF
TRBJ1-6	15	TRBV18	CASSPPGTGNSPLHF
TRBJ2-1	15	TRBV27	CASSPRDRAYNEQFF
TRBJ1-5	16	TRBV10-3	CAISSGSVTENQPQHF
TRBJ2-2	17	TRBV4-1	CASSPGGLTLNTGELFF
TRBJ2-7	15	TRBV9	CASSVAPAGEDEQYF
TRBJ2-5	17	TRBV18	CASSSLIGSGSLETQYF
TRBJ2-7	15	TRBV7-6	CASSPGTGGLLEQYF
TRBJ2-7	13	TRBV2	CASSNRGTYEQYF
TRBJ2-3	16	TRBV7-3	CASSPVGRGAGDTQYF
TRBJ2-5	14	TRBV6-5	CASRERGGMETQYF
TRBJ2-7	12	TRBV30	CAWSGQYYEQYF
TRBJ2-1	15	TRBV7-9	CASSLRTSGGNEQFF
TRBJ1-1	13	TRBV7-9	CASSLQGNTEAFF
TRBJ1-2	14	TRBV27	CASSSPGQGIGYTF
TRBJ1-1	15	TRBV5-1	CASSLRGAANTEAFF
TRBJ1-5	11	TRBV30	CAWSSASTQHF
TRBJ1-4	15	TRBV27	CASSFSRGTNEKLFF
TRBJ1-2	14	TRBV9	CASSVAGDLYGYTF
TRBJ2-2	15	TRBV6-5	CASTGLAGNTGELFF
TRBJ1-2	14	TRBV9	CASSVGAGAHGYTF
TRBJ1-4	15	TRBV2	CASRTDSSTNEKLFF
TRBJ1-4	17	TRBV4-1	CASSPLRAGKEDEKLFF
TRBJ2-7	16	TRBV9	CASSEITGQGFYEQYF